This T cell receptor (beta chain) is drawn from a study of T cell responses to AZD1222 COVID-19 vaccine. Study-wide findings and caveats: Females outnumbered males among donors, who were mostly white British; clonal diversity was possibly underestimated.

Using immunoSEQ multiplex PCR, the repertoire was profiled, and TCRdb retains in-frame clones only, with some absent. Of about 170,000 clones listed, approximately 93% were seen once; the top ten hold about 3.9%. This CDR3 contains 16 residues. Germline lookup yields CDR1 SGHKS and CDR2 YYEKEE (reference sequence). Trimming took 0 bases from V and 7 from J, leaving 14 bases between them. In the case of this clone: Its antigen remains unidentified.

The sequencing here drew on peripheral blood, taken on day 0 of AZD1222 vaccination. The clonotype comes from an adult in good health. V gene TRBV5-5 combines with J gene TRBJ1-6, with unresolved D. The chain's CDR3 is CASSLAPGYGNSPLHF. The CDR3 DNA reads TGTGCCAGCAGCTTGGCACCCGGCTACGGGAATTCACCCCTCCACTTT.